The sequence of this T cell receptor (beta chain) was determined in a study of shared clonotypes between healthy human individuals. Overall study: CD4 naive and memory got three plates each, CD8 naive two, CD8 memory one.

This CDR3 has 16 amino acids. The V gene's germline CDR1 is LGHNA and CDR2 YNFKEQ. V was pared by 4 bases and J by 0 bases, with 13 bases between. Study donors comprised healthy, HIV-negative adults devoid of recent acute infection or vaccination. It was into CD45RA+ naive and CD45RA-negative memory subsets that the CD4+ cells were split. The repertoire was sequenced with immunoSEQ multiplex PCR; TCRdb's copy has only in-frame clones and lacks some. There are roughly 2.4 million clones in the sample; nearly 97% occur only once, and roughly 0.13% lies in the top ten. The J gene is TRBJ1-3, the V gene TRBV4-2; possibly TRBD1 for D (6 bases). This sequence originates from a man aged 18-30 years in good health. The source material was naive CD4+ T cells sorted from blood. Subset meaning: CD45RA+ positively selected. The CDR3 spells CASSPEGTLSGNTIYF. The CDR3 DNA reads TGTGCCAGCAGCCCTGAAGGGACACTCTCTGGAAACACCATATATTTT.